This T cell receptor (beta chain) stems from a study of neoadjuvant anti-PD-1 for oral cavity cancer. This CDR3 has 16 residues. V lost 5 bases, J lost 4 bases, and 10 bases stayed unmatched. In germline, CDR1 is SNHLY, CDR2 FYNNEI. Libraries were prepared by immunoSEQ multiplex PCR; TCRdb keeps only in-frame clonotypes and omits some of them. Of tens of thousands of clones detected, about 86% appear once; the ten largest clones hold 3% to 3.5%. This sequence was found in a person aged 35 to 85 with oral cavity squamous cell carcinoma. Material: PBMCs, obtained before nivolumab (anti-PD-1) treatment. V is TRBV2 and J is TRBJ2-7, with 11 bases fitting TRBD2. This CDR3 reads CASSRGRLAGTYEQYF. As DNA, the CDR3 is TGTGCCAGCAGTCGGGGGCGACTAGCGGGGACTTACGAGCAGTACTTC.